These T cell receptor beta chains were read from a single sample in a study of technical replicates of blood from a handful of donors. Using immunoSEQ multiplex PCR, the repertoire was profiled, and TCRdb retains in-frame clones only, with some absent. The table lists 65,000 to 95,000 clones, about 98% of them singletons. Sample: T cells isolated from PBMCs. The receptors come from a human donor in good health. Each CDR3 is given without its conserved first and last residue.

V,J,CDR3
TRBV5-4,TRBJ2-2,ASSLQVGGAGELF
TRBV6-1,TRBJ1-5,ASSEGTGLAQPQH
TRBV28,TRBJ1-1,ASSISSNTEAF
TRBV4-1,TRBJ2-3,ASSRIAVTDTQY
TRBV2,TRBJ2-7,ASRELYYEQY
TRBV28,TRBJ1-2,ASTPLGGGYT
TRBV11-1,TRBJ2-7,ASSHRETYEQY
TRBV7-9,TRBJ2-6,ASSYRATGANVLT
TRBV15,TRBJ1-1,ATSRGVGLNTEAF
TRBV29-1,TRBJ1-1,SAHWGGAEAF
TRBV6-5,TRBJ2-7,ASKIAGSSYEQY
TRBV11-3,TRBJ2-7,ASSPAGGSYEQY
TRBV23-1,TRBJ2-3,ASSQWYFWESGDDTQY
TRBV10-3,TRBJ2-2,AISEHGGNTGELF
TRBV6-4,TRBJ2-3,ASSKDSQGPTDTQY
TRBV5-1,TRBJ2-1,ASSWTGDNNEQF
TRBV2,TRBJ2-5,ASRTIKAEETQY
TRBV5-1,TRBJ2-1,ASSSGQGYNEQF
TRBV9,TRBJ1-1,ASSVEARVTDTEAF
TRBV6-1,TRBJ2-7,ASSATSGGRAYEQY
TRBV30,TRBJ1-1,AWSVMRGKAF
TRBV6-5,TRBJ2-7,ASRPGQLSSYEQY
TRBV11-2,TRBJ1-2,ASSSMRGPNYGYT
TRBV14,TRBJ2-3,ASSLRDNPTDTQY
TRBV19,TRBJ2-7,ASSRDRSHEQY
TRBV5-1,TRBJ2-7,ASSWGTGAYEQY
TRBV10-1,TRBJ2-3,ASSESGLAGVTDTQY
TRBV5-5,TRBJ1-1,ASSLLTMNTEAF
TRBV11-2,TRBJ1-1,ASTDRGTANTEAF
TRBV27,TRBJ2-5,ASSLRSSAQETQY
TRBV6-6,TRBJ2-7,ASSYQETGYEQY
TRBV7-2,TRBJ2-1,ASSRTSLEQF
TRBV5-6,TRBJ2-6,ASSLTGGPSGANVLT
TRBV5-6,TRBJ1-2,ASSLPDYGYT
TRBV7-9,TRBJ2-1,ASSARWRGSGGSYNEQF
TRBV7-9,TRBJ2-1,ASSLGGTSGGAEQF
TRBV5-1,TRBJ2-5,ASSLTRAGQETQY
TRBV28,TRBJ1-1,ASNPPGGGGNTEAF
TRBV6-1,TRBJ1-3,ASGTSPGNTIY
TRBV5-1,TRBJ2-2,ASSLDPQGGTGELF
TRBV6-1,TRBJ2-1,ASIKWEGSYNEQF
TRBV6-5,TRBJ1-2,ASSLVWRGDYGYT
TRBV5-5,TRBJ2-7,ASSFPGQGVHEQY
TRBV5-8,TRBJ1-1,ASSPQGEDTEAF
TRBV10-3,TRBJ2-2,AISEMGLAGGNTGELF
TRBV6-1,TRBJ1-1,ASSLFLDSHTEAF
TRBV14,TRBJ2-7,ASSQTGVAYEQY
TRBV4-2,TRBJ1-5,ASSQAGNQPQH
TRBV5-1,TRBJ1-4,ASSLTGWHEKLF
TRBV6-4,TRBJ1-2,ASSDSWADGYT
TRBV19,TRBJ2-2,ASSNGRENTGELF
TRBV6-5,TRBJ2-1,ASSYRAGGFGNEQF
TRBV7-9,TRBJ2-7,ASSLVVGGSYEQY